A selection of T cell receptor beta chains follows, all from one sample in a study of shared clonotypes between healthy human individuals. Clones were sequenced by immunoSEQ multiplex PCR, and TCRdb holds only the in-frame ones, with some missing. The sample lists millions of clones, more than 85% seen once, with about 0.39% in the top ten. The sequenced material came from naive CD4+ T cells from PBMCs. These receptors were taken from a man between 18 and 29 years old in good health. Some clones in this sample may be carry-over from other donors' samples. Each CDR3 is given with its conserved first and last residue. Each record gives: clone size, J gene, V gene, D gene, CDR3 protein, CDR3 DNA. A D gene is named only where the DNA matches it firmly. Clone size, where shown, is once, few, many, or a class for clones that have expanded.

clone_size: NA; j_call: TRBJ1-6; v_call: TRBV30; d_call: TRBD1; cdr3_aa: CAFQGESYNSPLHF; cdr3_nt: TGTGCCTTCCAGGGGGAGTCCTATAATTCACCCCTCCACTTT
clone_size: NA; j_call: TRBJ1-1; v_call: TRBV7-8; d_call: NA; cdr3_aa: CASSLVTLNTEAFF; cdr3_nt: TGTGCCAGCAGCTTAGTGACACTGAACACTGAAGCTTTCTTT
clone_size: NA; j_call: TRBJ2-3; v_call: TRBV19; d_call: NA; cdr3_aa: CASAWGASPTDTQYF; cdr3_nt: TGTGCCAGTGCTTGGGGGGCATCTCCGACAGATACGCAGTATTTT
clone_size: NA; j_call: TRBJ1-1; v_call: TRBV7-9; d_call: TRBD1; cdr3_aa: CASSLPGGSTEAFF; cdr3_nt: TGTGCCAGCAGCCTCCCAGGGGGCAGCACTGAAGCTTTCTTT
clone_size: NA; j_call: TRBJ1-3; v_call: TRBV5-4; d_call: TRBD1; cdr3_aa: CASSVGQGSSGNTIYF; cdr3_nt: TGTGCCAGCAGCGTGGGACAGGGAAGCTCTGGAAACACCATATATTTT
clone_size: NA; j_call: TRBJ2-1; v_call: TRBV28; d_call: TRBD2; cdr3_aa: CASSPAGGTSGSTYNEQFF; cdr3_nt: TGTGCCAGCAGTCCCGCAGGGGGGACTAGCGGGAGTACATACAATGAGCAGTTCTTC
clone_size: NA; j_call: TRBJ1-5; v_call: TRBV30; d_call: NA; cdr3_aa: CAWSVRKGGGNQPQHF; cdr3_nt: TGTGCCTGGAGTGTACGGAAAGGCGGTGGGAATCAGCCCCAGCATTTT
clone_size: NA; j_call: TRBJ2-2; v_call: TRBV6-5; d_call: NA; cdr3_aa: CASRAGIGTGELFF; cdr3_nt: TGTGCCAGTCGCGCCGGGATCGGCACCGGGGAGCTGTTTTTT
clone_size: NA; j_call: TRBJ2-7; v_call: TRBV5-1; d_call: TRBD2; cdr3_aa: CASSLDSGLAGAEQYF; cdr3_nt: TGCGCCAGCAGCTTGGATTCGGGACTAGCGGGAGCGGAGCAGTACTTC
clone_size: NA; j_call: TRBJ2-1; v_call: TRBV5-1; d_call: NA; cdr3_aa: CASSLASNSYNEQFF; cdr3_nt: TGCGCCAGCAGCTTGGCGAGTAACTCGTACAATGAGCAGTTCTTC
clone_size: NA; j_call: TRBJ1-4; v_call: TRBV28; d_call: NA; cdr3_aa: CASARWTDNEKLFF; cdr3_nt: TGTGCCAGCGCCCGATGGACAGATAATGAAAAACTGTTTTTT
clone_size: few; j_call: TRBJ2-5; v_call: TRBV9; d_call: NA; cdr3_aa: CASSPWAGVQETQYF; cdr3_nt: TGTGCCAGCAGCCCGTGGGCAGGGGTCCAAGAGACCCAGTACTTC
clone_size: NA; j_call: TRBJ2-1; v_call: TRBV18; d_call: NA; cdr3_aa: CASSPTGNPGGEQFF; cdr3_nt: TGTGCCAGCTCCCCAACGGGAAATCCCGGCGGTGAGCAGTTCTTC
clone_size: few; j_call: TRBJ1-1; v_call: TRBV29-1; d_call: NA; cdr3_aa: CSVGLQTDEAFF; cdr3_nt: TGCAGCGTTGGCCTTCAGACGGATGAAGCTTTCTTT
clone_size: NA; j_call: TRBJ1-3; v_call: TRBV9; d_call: NA; cdr3_aa: CASSVDPRVELNTIYF; cdr3_nt: TGTGCCAGCAGCGTAGACCCCCGGGTTGAGTTGAACACCATATATTTT
clone_size: NA; j_call: TRBJ1-2; v_call: TRBV19; d_call: TRBD1; cdr3_aa: CASGLQGAGYGYTF; cdr3_nt: TGTGCCAGTGGCTTACAGGGGGCGGGATATGGCTACACCTTC
clone_size: NA; j_call: TRBJ2-1; v_call: TRBV11-3; d_call: NA; cdr3_aa: CASSKMISSNEQFF; cdr3_nt: TGTGCCAGCAGCAAAATGATCTCCAGCAATGAGCAGTTCTTC
clone_size: NA; j_call: TRBJ1-4; v_call: TRBV5-5; d_call: NA; cdr3_aa: CASSLGGSAFNEKLFF; cdr3_nt: TGTGCCAGCAGCTTGGGGGGTTCGGCCTTTAATGAAAAACTGTTTTTT
clone_size: once; j_call: TRBJ1-1; v_call: TRBV7-2; d_call: NA; cdr3_aa: CASSLGVRAFF; cdr3_nt: TGTGCCAGCAGCTTAGGAGTCCGAGCTTTCTTT
clone_size: NA; j_call: TRBJ2-7; v_call: TRBV28; d_call: NA; cdr3_aa: CASSYPVGAGLSYEQYF; cdr3_nt: TGTGCCAGCAGTTACCCCGTTGGGGCGGGCCTCTCCTACGAGCAGTACTTC
clone_size: NA; j_call: TRBJ2-5; v_call: TRBV19; d_call: NA; cdr3_aa: CASSINRVGETQYF; cdr3_nt: TGTGCCAGTAGTATCAACAGGGTCGGGGAGACCCAGTACTTC
clone_size: NA; j_call: TRBJ1-1; v_call: TRBV28; d_call: NA; cdr3_aa: CASSLSGARHTEAFF; cdr3_nt: TGTGCCAGCAGTCTCTCGGGGGCAAGACACACTGAAGCTTTCTTT
clone_size: NA; j_call: TRBJ1-2; v_call: TRBV5-6; d_call: TRBD1; cdr3_aa: CASSLSGTDYGYTF; cdr3_nt: TGTGCCAGCAGCTTGTCCGGGACAGACTATGGCTACACCTTC
clone_size: NA; j_call: TRBJ2-5; v_call: TRBV18; d_call: NA; cdr3_aa: CASSANKETQYF; cdr3_nt: TGTGCCAGCTCTGCAAATAAAGAGACCCAGTACTTC